This TCR beta chain originates from a study of shared clonotypes between healthy human individuals. For the study at large: The study enrolled a couple of women and a few men aged 18 to 49.

All donors were Caucasian adults living in Nashville, Tennessee. Researchers reported that CD8 memory united CD45RO+ cells with CCR7-negative CD45RA+ TemRA cells. Profiled with immunoSEQ multiplex PCR; TCRdb holds only in-frame clones, not every one. The sample includes about 120,000 clones, under 70% of them seen just once. Study-wide results and caveats: Clonotype sharing among donors was thought likely to change with sequencing depth.

Trimming shortened V by 3 bases and J by 5 bases, and 19 bases separated the two germline ends. Germline V gene lookup returns CDR1 MDHEN and CDR2 SYDVKM. The CDR3 is 17 residues long. Worth noting for this clone: Its antigen is still unknown.

This chain links TRBV28 with TRBJ1-4, with D maybe TRBD1 (5 bases). The sequenced material came from memory CD8+ T cells sorted from blood. Indicated subset: CD45RO+ cells pooled with CCR7-negative TemRA cells. The receptor's source is a woman in her thirties in good health. CDR3 nucleotides: TGTGCCAGCAGTTTCCCTCATGGGGGTCCCCTGAATGAAAAACTGTTTTTT. This codes for CASSFPHGGPLNEKLFF.